The next 30 T cell receptor beta chains were all read from a single sample in a study of CXCR3-negative and CXCR3-positive naive CD8 T cells (dated by TCRdb to 2018 to 2020). Sequenced on a NextSeq 550. The Human TCR Profiling Kit (MiLaboratory) was used to prepare UMI-labeled 5' RACE TRB cDNA libraries. With the reads reprocessed by TCRdb, a single entry stands for each CDR3 protein sequence and no DNA is reported. This sample's table contains 84,000 or so distinct CDR3 sequences. The ten largest clones represent roughly 1.5% of the sample. Sequenced sample: naive CXCR3- CD8+ T cells from blood. The cell subset or site label, read with the paper, signifies: CD45RO-CCR7+CD27+CD95- naive CD8+ T cells lacking CXCR3 (TNR3-). The receptors stem from a human donor in good health. Some clones in this sample may be carry-over from other donors' samples.

V is TRBV7-9 and J is TRBJ2-1; the D gene TCRdb calls, TRBD1, cannot be checked with no DNA. Germline V CDR1 and CDR2: SEHNR, FQNEAQ (reference sequence). This CDR3 has 14 amino acids. CDR3 region: CASSGTVWYNEQFF. The full variable domain, its missing parts supplied by reference TRBV7-9 and TRBJ2-1, is DTGVSQNPRHKITKRGQNVTFRCDPISEHNRLYWYRQTLGQGPEFLTYFQNEAQLEKSRLLSDRFSAERPKGSFSTLEIQRTEQGDSAMYLCASSGTVWYNEQFFGPGTRLTVL.

The chain carries TRBV29-1 and TRBJ2-7; TCRdb proposes TRBD1, but this gene call is untestable without DNA. CDR1 is SQVTM, CDR2 ANQGSEA, per germline. CDR3 length: 13 amino acids. This CDR3 reads CSVERGNSYEQYF.

V gene TRBV7-8 combines with J gene TRBJ2-3; TCRdb gives TRBD2 as the D gene, but with no DNA this cannot be confirmed. Germline CDR1 SGHVS, CDR2 FQNEAQ. The CDR3 has 17 amino acids. CDR3 sequence reads: CASSLLGQRDLTDTQYF.

This chain connects TRBV7-9 to TRBJ2-5; TCRdb gives TRBD1 as the D gene, but with no DNA this cannot be confirmed. Germline V gene lookup returns CDR1 SEHNR and CDR2 FQNEAQ (reference sequence). There are 12 residues in the CDR3. CDR3 loop: CASSLAGHEQFF.

The CDR3 sequence is CASSFGLETYEQYF. The rearrangement joins TRBV6-2 or TRBV6-3 to TRBJ2-7; TCRdb's D gene call, TRBD2, goes unchecked for lack of DNA. The CDR3 is 14 residues long. Germline V lookup: CDR1 MNHEY, CDR2 SVGEGT.

The chain combines TRBV4-3 with TRBJ2-7; TCRdb calls TRBD1, which cannot be checked without DNA. This CDR3 is built from 16 residues. CDR1 is LGHNA, CDR2 YSLEER, per germline. CDR3 loop: CASSQEWGDRAYEQYF.

The chain recombines TRBV6-2 or TRBV6-3 with TRBJ2-1; TCRdb gives TRBD1 as the D gene, but with no DNA this cannot be confirmed. This CDR3 is built from 16 residues. Germline CDR1 is MNHEY and CDR2 is SVGEGT. CDR3 amino acids: CASSFDSPELDNEQFF.

The chain joins TRBV2 to TRBJ2-7; TCRdb calls TRBD1, which cannot be checked without DNA. The CDR3 loop spans 14 amino acids. Per the germline V gene, CDR1 is SNHLY and CDR2 is FYNNEI. This CDR3 reads CASELGDSSYEQYF.

This chain links TRBV20-1 with TRBJ2-7. This CDR3 is 13 amino acids long. Germline CDR1 reads DFQATT; CDR2 reads SNEGSKA (reference sequence). CDR3 protein: CSARGRTSYEQYF.

J is TRBJ2-7 and V is TRBV28. This CDR3 region has 11 residues. Germline-derived CDR1 and CDR2 are MDHEN and SYDVKM. The CDR3 sequence: CASSFANEQYF.

V gene TRBV6-2 or TRBV6-3 combines with J gene TRBJ2-1; TCRdb outputs TRBD2, but without DNA this stays unchecked. The germline V gene encodes CDR1 MNHEY and CDR2 SVGEGT. There are 15 residues in the CDR3. The CDR3: CASRPSGAKYNEQFF.

The chain uses TRBV20-1 and TRBJ2-7; no DNA is available, so the TRBD2 call from TCRdb remains unchecked. This CDR3 contains 14 residues. Germline CDR1 and CDR2: DFQATT and SNEGSKA (reference sequence). The chain's CDR3 is CSAYGTSGIPEQYF.

The chain employs TRBV29-1 and TRBJ2-2; TCRdb outputs TRBD2, but without DNA this stays unchecked. Germline V gene lookup returns CDR1 SQVTM and CDR2 ANQGSEA. The CDR3 is 13 amino acids. This chain's CDR3 is CSVVASDTGELFF.

The chain links TRBV28 to TRBJ2-1; TCRdb names TRBD1, which stays unverified in the absence of DNA. The length of the CDR3 is 17 residues. From germline, CDR1 is MDHEN and CDR2 SYDVKM. CDR3 in amino acids: CASSKPIDRAVYNEQFF.

The chain links TRBV5-6 to TRBJ2-3; TCRdb outputs TRBD2, but without DNA this stays unchecked. The CDR3 has 15 amino acids. CDR1 is SGHDT, CDR2 YYEEEE, per germline. CDR3 amino acids: CASSFSPESADTQYF.

V and J are TRBV18 and TRBJ2-1. Per germline, CDR1 KGHSH and CDR2 LQKENI. The length of the CDR3 is 15 residues. The CDR3 is CASSPPNRPPHEQFF.

The chain employs TRBV12-3 or TRBV12-4 and TRBJ2-6; TCRdb proposes TRBD2, but this gene call is untestable without DNA. The CDR3 sequence is 14 residues long. The CDR3 region is CASSATTGANVLTF.

The rearrangement joins TRBV28 to TRBJ2-7. CDR1 and CDR2 from the germline V gene are MDHEN and SYDVKM. This CDR3 is built from 14 residues. The CDR3 region is CASSFWGDTYEQYF.

The chain employs TRBV4-3 and TRBJ2-1; there is no DNA to check the TCRdb D call of TRBD2. The length of the CDR3 is 18 residues. Germline V CDR1 and CDR2: LGHNA, YSLEER. The CDR3 sequence: CASSHVDPGLAGVGEQFF.

This chain joins TRBV25-1 and TRBJ1-3; the TRBD1 assignment by TCRdb is unverifiable without DNA. Per the germline V gene, CDR1 is MGHDK and CDR2 is SYGVNS. This CDR3 region has 18 residues. The CDR3 sequence: CASSELDSHLFSGNTIYF.

The V and J genes are TRBV27 and TRBJ2-3; no DNA is available, so the TRBD1 call from TCRdb remains unchecked. Germline V gene sequence: CDR1 MNHEY, CDR2 SMNVEV (reference sequence). CDR3 length: 14 amino acids. This chain's CDR3 is CASSLGGITDTQYF.

V is TRBV9 and J is TRBJ2-7; the D call from TCRdb, TRBD1, cannot be confirmed without DNA. This CDR3 is 16 amino acids long. Germline lookup yields CDR1 SGDLS and CDR2 YYNGEE. CDR3 region: CASSVSPSGAHHEQYF. The full variable domain, with the rest looked up from reference TRBV9 and TRBJ2-7, is DSGVTQTPKHLITATGQRVTLRCSPRSGDLSVYWYQQSLDQGLQFLIQYYNGEERAKGNILERFSAQQFPDLHSELNLSSLELGDSALYFCASSVSPSGAHHEQYFGPGTRLTVT.

The genes are TRBV6-2 or TRBV6-3 and TRBJ2-7. Germline loops: CDR1 MNHEY, CDR2 SVGEGT. The CDR3 has 12 residues. The CDR3 region is CASSYDSYEQYF.

By frequency, this clonotype registers medium-sized. The chain joins TRBV29-1 to TRBJ1-1. Germline values: CDR1 SQVTM, CDR2 ANQGSEA. The CDR3 contains 12 residues. CDR3: CSVGSRDTEAFF.

CDR3 residues: CASSLVGHTMMGNTIYF. V is TRBV5-1 and J is TRBJ1-3; as DNA is missing, the TRBD1 call by TCRdb cannot be tested. This CDR3 spans 17 amino acids. Germline V gives CDR1 SGHRS, CDR2 YFSETQ.

V is TRBV7-6 and J is TRBJ2-7; TCRdb's D call of TRBD2 is untestable without DNA. The CDR3 consists of 15 residues. Germline assignment: CDR1 SGHVS and CDR2 FNYEAQ. CDR3: CASSLGTSGPYEQYF.

CDR3 residues: CASSFATDNEQFF. The chain is built from TRBV7-9 and TRBJ2-1. The germline CDR1 and CDR2 sequences are SEHNR and FQNEAQ (reference sequence). The CDR3 loop spans 13 amino acids. Variable domain in full (rest from reference TRBV7-9 and TRBJ2-1): DTGVSQNPRHKITKRGQNVTFRCDPISEHNRLYWYRQTLGQGPEFLTYFQNEAQLEKSRLLSDRFSAERPKGSFSTLEIQRTEQGDSAMYLCASSFATDNEQFFGPGTRLTVL.

The gene calls are TRBV5-1 and TRBJ2-7. The CDR3 totals 12 residues. Germline V gene data show CDR1 as SGHRS and CDR2 as YFSETQ. The chain's CDR3 is CASSLEGNGKYF.

The V gene is TRBV28, the J gene TRBJ2-1; the D call from TCRdb, TRBD1, cannot be confirmed without DNA. The CDR3 extends over 16 amino acids. Germline V gives CDR1 MDHEN, CDR2 SYDVKM. CDR3: CASSWDPGPSYNEQFF.

The gene calls are TRBV5-1 and TRBJ2-5. The CDR3 is made up of 11 amino acids. The germline gives CDR1 SGHRS, CDR2 YFSETQ. CDR3 sequence: CASSVQETQYF. The variable domain in full, completed from reference TRBV5-1 and TRBJ2-5, reads KAGVTQTPRYLIKTRGQQVTLSCSPISGHRSVSWYQQTPGQGLQFLFEYFSETQRNKGNFPGRFSGRQFSNSRSEMNVSTLELGDSALYLCASSVQETQYFGPGTRLLVL.